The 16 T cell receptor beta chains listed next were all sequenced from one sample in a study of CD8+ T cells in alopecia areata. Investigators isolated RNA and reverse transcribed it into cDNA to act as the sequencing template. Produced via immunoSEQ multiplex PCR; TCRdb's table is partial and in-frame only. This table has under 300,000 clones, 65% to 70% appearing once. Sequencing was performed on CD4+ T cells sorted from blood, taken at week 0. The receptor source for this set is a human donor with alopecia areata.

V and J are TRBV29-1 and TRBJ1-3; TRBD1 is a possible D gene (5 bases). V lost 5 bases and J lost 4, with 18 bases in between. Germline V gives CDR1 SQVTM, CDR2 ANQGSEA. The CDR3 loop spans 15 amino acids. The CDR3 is CSVSTYGGSGNTIYF. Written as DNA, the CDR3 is TGCAGCGTTTCCACTTACGGGGGATCAGGAAACACCATATATTTT.

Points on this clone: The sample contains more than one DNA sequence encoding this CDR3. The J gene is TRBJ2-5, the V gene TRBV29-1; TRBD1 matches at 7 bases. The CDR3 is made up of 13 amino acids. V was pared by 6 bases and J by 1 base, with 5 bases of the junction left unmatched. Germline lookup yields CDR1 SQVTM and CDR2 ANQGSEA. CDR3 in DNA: TGCAGCGTGGCCGGGACAGCCCAAGAGACCCAGTACTTC. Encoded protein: CSVAGTAQETQYF.

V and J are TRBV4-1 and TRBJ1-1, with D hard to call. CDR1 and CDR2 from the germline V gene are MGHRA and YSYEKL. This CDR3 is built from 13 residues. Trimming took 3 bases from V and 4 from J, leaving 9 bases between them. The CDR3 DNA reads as TGCGCCAGCAGCCAGGGCCGATTCACTGAAGCTTTCTTT. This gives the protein CASSQGRFTEAFF.

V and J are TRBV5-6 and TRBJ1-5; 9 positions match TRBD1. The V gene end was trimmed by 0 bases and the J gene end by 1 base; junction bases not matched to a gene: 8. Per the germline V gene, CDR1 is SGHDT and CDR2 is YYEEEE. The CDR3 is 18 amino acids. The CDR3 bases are TGTGCCAGCAGCTTGGGGCCGGGACAGGGTAGAAGCAATCAGCCCCAGCATTTT. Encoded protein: CASSLGPGQGRSNQPQHF.

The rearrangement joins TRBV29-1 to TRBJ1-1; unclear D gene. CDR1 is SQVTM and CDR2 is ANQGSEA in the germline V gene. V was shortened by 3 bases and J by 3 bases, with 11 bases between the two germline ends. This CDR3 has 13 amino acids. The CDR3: CSVEGRLHTEAFF. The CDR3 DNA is TGCAGCGTTGAGGGCAGGCTACACACTGAAGCTTTCTTT.

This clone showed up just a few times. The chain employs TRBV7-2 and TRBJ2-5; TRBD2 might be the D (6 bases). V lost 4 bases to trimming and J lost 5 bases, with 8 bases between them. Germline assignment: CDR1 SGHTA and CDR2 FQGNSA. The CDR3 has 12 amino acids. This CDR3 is CASSSGVETQYF. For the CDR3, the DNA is TGTGCCAGCAGCTCGGGGGTGGAGACCCAGTACTTC.

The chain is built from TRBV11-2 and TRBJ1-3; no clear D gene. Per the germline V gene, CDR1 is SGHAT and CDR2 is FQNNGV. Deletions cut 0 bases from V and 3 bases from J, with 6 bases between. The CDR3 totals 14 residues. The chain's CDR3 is CASSLDLVGNTIYF. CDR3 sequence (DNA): TGTGCCAGCAGCTTAGACCTGGTTGGAAACACCATATATTTT.

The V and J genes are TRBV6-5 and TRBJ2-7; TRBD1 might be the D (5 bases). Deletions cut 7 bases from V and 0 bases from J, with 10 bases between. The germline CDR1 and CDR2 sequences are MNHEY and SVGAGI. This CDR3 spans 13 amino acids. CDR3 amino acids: CASKSDSSYEQYF. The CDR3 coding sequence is TGTGCCAGCAAGTCAGACAGCTCCTACGAGCAGTACTTC.

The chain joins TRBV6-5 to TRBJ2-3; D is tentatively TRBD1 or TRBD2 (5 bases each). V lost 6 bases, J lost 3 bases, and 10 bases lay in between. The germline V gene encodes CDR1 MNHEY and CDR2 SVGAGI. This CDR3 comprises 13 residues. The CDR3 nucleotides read TGTGCCAGCAGCGGGGCCGAGACAGATACGCAGTATTTT. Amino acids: CASSGAETDTQYF.

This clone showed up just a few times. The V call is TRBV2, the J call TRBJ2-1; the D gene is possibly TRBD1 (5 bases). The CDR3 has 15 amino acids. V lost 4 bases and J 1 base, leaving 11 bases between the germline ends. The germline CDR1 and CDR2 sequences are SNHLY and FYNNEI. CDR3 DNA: TGTGCCAGCAGTGTGCAGGGCCCTTCCTACAATGAGCAGTTCTTC. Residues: CASSVQGPSYNEQFF. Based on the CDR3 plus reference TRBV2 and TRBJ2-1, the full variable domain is EPEVTQTPSHQVTQMGQEVILRCVPISNHLYFYWYRQILGQKVEFLVSFYNNEISEKSEIFDDQFSVERPDGSNFTLKIRSTKLEDSAMYFCASSVQGPSYNEQFFGPGTRLTVL.

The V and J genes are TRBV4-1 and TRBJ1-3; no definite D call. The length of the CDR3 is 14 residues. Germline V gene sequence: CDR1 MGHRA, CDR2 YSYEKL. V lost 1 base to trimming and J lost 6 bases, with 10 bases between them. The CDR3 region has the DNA TGCGCCAGCAGCCAAGCTCGACTTGCAAACACCATATATTTT. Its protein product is CASSQARLANTIYF.

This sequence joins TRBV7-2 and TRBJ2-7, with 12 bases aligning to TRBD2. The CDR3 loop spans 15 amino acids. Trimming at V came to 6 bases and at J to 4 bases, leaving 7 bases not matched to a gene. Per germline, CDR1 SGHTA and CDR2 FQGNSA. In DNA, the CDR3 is TGTGCCAGCAGTCGACGGACTAGCGGGGAATACGAGCAGTACTTC. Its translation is CASSRRTSGEYEQYF. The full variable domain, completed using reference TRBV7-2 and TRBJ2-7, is GAGVSQSPSNKVTEKGKDVELRCDPISGHTALYWYRQSLGQGLEFLIYFQGNSAPDKSGLPSDRFSAERTGGSVSTLTIQRTQQEDSAVYLCASSRRTSGEYEQYFGPGTRLTVT.

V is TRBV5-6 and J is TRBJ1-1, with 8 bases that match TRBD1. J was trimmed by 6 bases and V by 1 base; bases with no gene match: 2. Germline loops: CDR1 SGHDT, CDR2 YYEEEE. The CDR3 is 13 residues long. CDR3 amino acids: CASSLRDRSEAFF. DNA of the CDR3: TGTGCCAGCAGCTTGAGGGACAGGTCTGAAGCTTTCTTT. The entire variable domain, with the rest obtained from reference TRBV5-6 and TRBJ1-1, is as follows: DAGVTQSPTHLIKTRGQQVTLRCSPKSGHDTVSWYQQALGQGPQFIFQYYEEEERQRGNFPDRFSGHQFPNYSSELNVNALLLGDSALYLCASSLRDRSEAFFGQGTRLTVV.

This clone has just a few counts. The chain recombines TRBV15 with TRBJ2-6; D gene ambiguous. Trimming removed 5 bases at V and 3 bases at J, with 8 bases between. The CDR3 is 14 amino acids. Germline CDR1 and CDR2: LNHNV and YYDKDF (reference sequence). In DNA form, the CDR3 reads TGTGCCACCAGCGGTACCGGTGGGGCCAACGTCCTGACTTTC. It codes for CATSGTGGANVLTF.

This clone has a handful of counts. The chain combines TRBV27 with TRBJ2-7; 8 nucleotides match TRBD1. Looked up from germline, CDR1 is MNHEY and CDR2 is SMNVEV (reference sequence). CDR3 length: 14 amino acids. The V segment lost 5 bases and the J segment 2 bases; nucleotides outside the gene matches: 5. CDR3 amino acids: CASSPYRGTYEQYF. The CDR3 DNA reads TGTGCCAGCAGTCCGTACAGGGGGACCTACGAGCAGTACTTC.

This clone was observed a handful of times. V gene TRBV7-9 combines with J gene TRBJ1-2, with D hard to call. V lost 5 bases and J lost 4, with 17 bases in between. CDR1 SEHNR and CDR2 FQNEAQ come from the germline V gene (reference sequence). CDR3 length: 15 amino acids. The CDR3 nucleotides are TGTGCCAGCAGCCCCAGCCCAGAGCCAGGCTATGGCTACACCTTC. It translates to CASSPSPEPGYGYTF.